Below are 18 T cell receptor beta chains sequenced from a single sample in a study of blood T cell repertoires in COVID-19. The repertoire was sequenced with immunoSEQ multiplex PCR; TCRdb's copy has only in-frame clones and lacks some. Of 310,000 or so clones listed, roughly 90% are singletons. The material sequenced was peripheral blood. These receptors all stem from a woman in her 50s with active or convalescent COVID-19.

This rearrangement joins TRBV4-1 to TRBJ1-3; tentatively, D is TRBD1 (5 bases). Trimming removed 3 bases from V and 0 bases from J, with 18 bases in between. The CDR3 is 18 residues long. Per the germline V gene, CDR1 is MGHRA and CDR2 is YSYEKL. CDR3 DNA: TGCGCCAGCAGCCAGGTACAAGGGGAACATTTCTCTGGAAACACCATATATTTT. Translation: CASSQVQGEHFSGNTIYF.

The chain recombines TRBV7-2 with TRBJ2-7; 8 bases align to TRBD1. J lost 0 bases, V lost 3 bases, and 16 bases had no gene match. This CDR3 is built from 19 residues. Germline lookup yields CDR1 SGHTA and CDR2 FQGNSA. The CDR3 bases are TGTGCCAGCAGCTTTTCAACCGCGTCCGGGACAGGTACCTCCTACGAGCAGTACTTC. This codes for CASSFSTASGTGTSYEQYF.

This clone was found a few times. CDR3 residues: CASSLAGSSDTQYF. CDR3 nucleotides: TGTGCCAGCAGCTTAGCCGGGAGTAGTGATACGCAGTATTTT. The rearrangement links TRBV7-9 to TRBJ2-3; D is perhaps TRBD2 (6 bases). Between the trimmed V and J ends, which lost 0 bases and 6 bases, there was a span of 10 bases. This CDR3 has 14 amino acids. In germline, CDR1 is SEHNR, CDR2 FQNEAQ (reference sequence).

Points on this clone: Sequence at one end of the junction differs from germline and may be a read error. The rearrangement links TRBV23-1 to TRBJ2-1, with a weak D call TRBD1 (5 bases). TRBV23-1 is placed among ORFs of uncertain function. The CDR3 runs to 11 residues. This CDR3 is CASKFRRQHLF. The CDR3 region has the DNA TGCGCCAGCAAATTTCGGAGACAGCATCTCTTC.

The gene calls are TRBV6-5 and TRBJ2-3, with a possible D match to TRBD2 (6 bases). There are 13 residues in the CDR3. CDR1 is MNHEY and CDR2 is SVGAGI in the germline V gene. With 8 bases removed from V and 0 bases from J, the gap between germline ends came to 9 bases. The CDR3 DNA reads TGTGCCAGCGGGAGGCCTAGCACAGATACGCAGTATTTT. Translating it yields CASGRPSTDTQYF.

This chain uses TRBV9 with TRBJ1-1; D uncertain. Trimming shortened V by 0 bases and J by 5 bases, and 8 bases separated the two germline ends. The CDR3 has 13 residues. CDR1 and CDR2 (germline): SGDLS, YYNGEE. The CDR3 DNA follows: TGTGCCAGCAGCGTAGTTCAGTCAACTGAAGCTTTCTTT. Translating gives CASSVVQSTEAFF. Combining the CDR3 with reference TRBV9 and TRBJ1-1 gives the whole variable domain DSGVTQTPKHLITATGQRVTLRCSPRSGDLSVYWYQQSLDQGLQFLIQYYNGEERAKGNILERFSAQQFPDLHSELNLSSLELGDSALYFCASSVVQSTEAFFGQGTRLTVV.

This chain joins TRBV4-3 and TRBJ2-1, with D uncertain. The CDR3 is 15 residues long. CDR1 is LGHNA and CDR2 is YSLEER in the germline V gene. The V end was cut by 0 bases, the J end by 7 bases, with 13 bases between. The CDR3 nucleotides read TGCGCCAGCAGCCAAGAGTCCCAGGTGAGAAATGAGCAGTTCTTC. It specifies CASSQESQVRNEQFF.

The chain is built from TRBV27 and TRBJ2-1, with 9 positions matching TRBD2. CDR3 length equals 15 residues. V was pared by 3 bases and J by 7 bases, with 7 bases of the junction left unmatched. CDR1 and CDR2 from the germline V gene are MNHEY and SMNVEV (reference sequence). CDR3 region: CASSLLAGVANEQFF. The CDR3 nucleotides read TGTGCCAGCAGTTTGTTAGCGGGAGTGGCTAATGAGCAGTTCTTC.

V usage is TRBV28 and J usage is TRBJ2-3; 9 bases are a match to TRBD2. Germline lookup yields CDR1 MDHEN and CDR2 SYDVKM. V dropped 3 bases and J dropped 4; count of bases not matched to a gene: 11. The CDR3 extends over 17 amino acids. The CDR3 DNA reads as TGTGCCAGCAGTTTCCTGGACTATAGCGGGGGACCAGATACGCAGTATTTT. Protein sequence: CASSFLDYSGGPDTQYF. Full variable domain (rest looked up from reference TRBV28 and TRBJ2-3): DVKVTQSSRYLVKRTGEKVFLECVQDMDHENMFWYRQDPGLGLRLIYFSYDVKMKEKGDIPEGYSVSREKKERFSLILESASTNQTSMYLCASSFLDYSGGPDTQYFGPGTRLTVL.

The CDR3 spells CASQRADTQYF. The DNA of the CDR3 is TGTGCCAGCCAGAGGGCAGATACGCAGTATTTT. The chain is built from TRBV6-5 and TRBJ2-3; D possibly corresponds to TRBD2 (5 bases). Germline CDR1 and CDR2: MNHEY and SVGAGI. The CDR3 runs to 11 residues. Trimming cost V 8 bases and J 4 bases, with 7 bases left between them.

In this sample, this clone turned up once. CDR3 protein: CASSYGGVGYEQYF. The CDR3 DNA follows: TGTGCCAGCAGTTACGGCGGGGTCGGCTACGAGCAGTACTTC. The chain links TRBV6-2 or TRBV6-3 to TRBJ2-7; the D gene is possibly TRBD2 (6 bases). Germline-derived CDR1 and CDR2 are MNHEY and SVGEGT. The V and J ends lost 2 bases and 3 bases respectively, with 11 bases between them. There are 14 residues in the CDR3.

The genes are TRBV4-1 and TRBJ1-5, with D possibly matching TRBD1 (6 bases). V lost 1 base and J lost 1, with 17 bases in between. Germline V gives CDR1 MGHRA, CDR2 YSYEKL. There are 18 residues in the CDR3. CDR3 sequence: CASSQVPTGTRSNQPQHF. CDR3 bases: TGCGCCAGCAGCCAAGTCCCGACCGGGACACGAAGCAATCAGCCCCAGCATTTT.

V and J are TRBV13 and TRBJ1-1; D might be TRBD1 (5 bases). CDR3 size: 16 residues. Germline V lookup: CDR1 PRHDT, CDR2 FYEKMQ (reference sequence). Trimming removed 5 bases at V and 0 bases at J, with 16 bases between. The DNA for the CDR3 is TGTGCCAGCAGCGCAGGGTGGACCGAGATGAACACTGAAGCTTTCTTT. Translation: CASSAGWTEMNTEAFF.

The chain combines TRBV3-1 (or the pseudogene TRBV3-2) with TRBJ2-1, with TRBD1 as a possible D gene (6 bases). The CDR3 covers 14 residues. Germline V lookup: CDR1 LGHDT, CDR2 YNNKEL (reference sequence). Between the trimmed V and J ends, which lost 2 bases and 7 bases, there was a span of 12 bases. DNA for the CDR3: TGTGCCAGCAGCCAACTGGGACATCCGAATGAGCAGTTCTTC. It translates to CASSQLGHPNEQFF.

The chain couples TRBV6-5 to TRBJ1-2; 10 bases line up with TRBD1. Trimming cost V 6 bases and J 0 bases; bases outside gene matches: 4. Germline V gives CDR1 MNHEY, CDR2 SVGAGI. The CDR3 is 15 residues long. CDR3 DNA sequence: TGTGCCAGCAGCCGGGACAGGGGTGCTAACTATGGCTACACCTTC. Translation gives CASSRDRGANYGYTF.

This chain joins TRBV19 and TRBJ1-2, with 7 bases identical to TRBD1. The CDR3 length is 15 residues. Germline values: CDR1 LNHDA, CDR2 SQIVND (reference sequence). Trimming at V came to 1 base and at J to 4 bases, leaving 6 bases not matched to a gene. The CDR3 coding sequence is TGTGCCAGTAGTATAGGGACAGGCGGAGGCTATGGCTACACCTTC. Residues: CASSIGTGGGYGYTF.

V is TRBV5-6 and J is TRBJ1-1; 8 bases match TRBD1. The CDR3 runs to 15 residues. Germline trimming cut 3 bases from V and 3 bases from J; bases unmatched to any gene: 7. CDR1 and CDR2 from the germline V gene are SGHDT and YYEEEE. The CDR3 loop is CASSSQGALDTEAFF. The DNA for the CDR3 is TGTGCCAGCAGCTCTCAGGGGGCGTTAGACACTGAAGCTTTCTTT.

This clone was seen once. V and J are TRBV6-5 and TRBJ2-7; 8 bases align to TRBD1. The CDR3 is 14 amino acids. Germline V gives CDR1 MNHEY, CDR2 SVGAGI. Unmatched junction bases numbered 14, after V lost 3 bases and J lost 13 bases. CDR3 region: CASSYSPTGALPYF. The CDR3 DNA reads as TGTGCCAGCAGTTATTCCCCGACAGGGGCCCTCCCTTACTTC.